This T cell receptor (beta chain) was sequenced in a study of untreated major depressive disorder. Study-wide findings and caveats: TRBV05-01 (Vbeta 5.1) usage was higher in CD4+ T cells of depressed patients than controls.

Data came from immunoSEQ multiplex PCR; TCRdb stores just in-frame clones and leaves some out. The sample contains 20,000 or so clones, 80% to 90% of which appear only once. This clone was seen just once. The antigen is not known. For sex, age, current smoking status and body mass index, every depressed patient had a pairwise-matched non-depressed control. Donors lacked major illness, comorbidities, regular medication, drug use, or heavy drinking. Germline CDR1 MNHEY, CDR2 SVGAGI. The junction had 7 bases not matched to a gene; V was cut back by 5 bases and J by 7 bases. The CDR3 is 13 residues long. This chain uses TRBV6-5 with TRBJ1-2, with 7 positions matching TRBD1. Sequenced material: CD4+ T cells from PBMCs. This TCR came from a woman younger than 45 in good health. The CDR3 here is CASSNRQGAGYTF. The CDR3 bases are TGTGCCAGCAGTAACCGACAGGGAGCTGGCTACACCTTC.